This T cell receptor beta chain was captured in a study of cytomegalovirus exposure and HLA in healthy donors (dated by TCRdb to the late 2010s). Regarding the research as a whole: An earlier analysis of roughly 630 of the donors reported 250 to 300 Gb of sequence data and approximately 110 million unique TCR beta sequences from roughly 200 million T cells. An early release covering around 630 HLA-typed donors comprised approximately 300 gigabases of sequencing data and around 85 million unique TCR sequences. Of the approximately 400 genotyped donors, about 80% fell in the genetic ancestry cluster associated with self-reported Caucasian donors. The study was designed to test whether signatures of past pathogen exposure could be identified by cataloging public T cell receptors. Using immunosequencing, the study profiled T cell repertoires from 500 to 800 subjects and related those repertoires to cytomegalovirus serostatus. Along with the approximately 650-subject first cohort, a separate validation cohort of over 90 different subjects was used. High-throughput TCR immunosequencing, statistical association of individual TCRs with disease status, and machine learning were combined to predict cytomegalovirus infection status. To study patterns of TCR occurrence, a later analysis re-analyzed previously published TCR beta repertoires from around 660 donors and added high-resolution HLA genotyping. Rather than drawing on any new phenotypic data, the later analysis identified candidate immune exposures from TCR beta sequences and the way those sequences occurred across donors. An earlier analysis of approximately 500 of the donors applied high-throughput TCR beta sequencing to assess whether each TCR beta V gene segment acted as functional or pseudogenic. Donor age, sex, ethnicity and CMV serostatus were compiled alongside the repertoire data. Genome-wide SNP genotypes for about 65% of the 666 donors were used in a later genetic analysis, which treated that subset as a discovery cohort. Every discovery cohort repertoire had been produced on one sequencing platform. HLA typing included class I and class II loci at four-digit resolution. The number of typed donors differed by locus: about 620-640 for A, B, C, DRB1 and DQB1; approximately 520 for DQA1; around 580 for DPA1; and roughly 470 for DPB1. Because of strong linkage in the cohort, a few DR-DQ haplotypes were treated as single units for association and clustering. Across about 380 genotyped donors of the cohort, an average of roughly 250,000 unique TCR beta nucleotide sequences per donor were sequenced, and approximately 17% of those sequences were non-productive.

Reading from cysteine to phenylalanine, the CDR3 counts 14 amino acids. Only the CDR3 portion is preserved as DNA: 42 bases, with reading frame beginning at the first base. According to the germline V gene (reference sequence), CDR1 reads LNHDA and CDR2 reads SQIVND. Between the V and J ends, shortened by 1 base and 3 bases respectively, the junction contains 10 bases. The cohort consisted of more than 650 healthy bone marrow donors. All cohort members were sampled while nominally healthy, although unrecorded immune exposures were likely present. The donor tested CMV seronegative and was one of the 352 seronegative cohort members. A peripheral blood sample was provided by each donor, and peripheral blood mononuclear cells were used for TCR beta sequencing. The Qiagen DNeasy Blood Extraction Kit was used to extract genomic DNA from the blood cell samples. There are a few counts of this clone. The specificity of this receptor is unknown. Per-base quality was not reported, and no clone a single base away is much larger than it.

The method was the immunoSEQ multiplex PCR assay. The multiplex PCR relied on a mix of 60 forward primers for TCR Vbeta segments and 13 reverse primers for TCR Jbeta segments. A multiplex PCR assay on genomic DNA amplified the CDR3 region of rearranged TCR beta genes. On the Illumina HiSeq System, the amplified TCR beta libraries were sequenced as 87-base-pair reads. The study's own analysis went as follows. In a later analysis, 77 million or so unique TCR beta chains were counted across the 500 to 700 repertoires, and approximately 9.9 million of these chains were shared by at least two donors. A nearest-neighbor algorithm error-corrected the raw reads and collapsed the reads into unique sequences, merging closely related sequences to remove PCR and sequencing errors. To assign V, D and J gene segments, CDR3 sequences were aligned to IMGT reference sequences. For a sequence to be retained, a match of at least six nucleotides was required to both a V gene segment and a J gene segment. Rearrangements were classified as productive when the CDR3 lacked stop codons and remained in frame with V and J, and all other rearrangements were classified as non-productive. CDR3 was defined by IMGT convention, running from the second conserved V-encoded cysteine to the conserved J-encoded phenylalanine. Sequences without an unambiguous match to a single V gene segment were excluded from the earlier analysis of 450 to 750 of the donors. An earlier analysis of 500 to 600 of the donors classified V segments as functional when productive rearrangements were above 56.7% and as segregating when the standard deviation between donors was above 5%. A statistical classification framework was built for diagnosing cytomegalovirus status from the catalog of TCR beta chain sequences. A later analysis assigned V and J genes by comparing TCR nucleotide sequences with IMGT/GENE-DB human TR gene sequences. In a later analysis, CDR3 sequences and most-parsimonious VDJ recombination scenarios were assigned using the TCRdist pipeline. A later analysis defined each TCR beta chain by its CDR3 amino acid sequence plus V-gene family, and excluded reads lacking a unique V-gene family. In a later analysis, a few hundred highly shared, low-generation-probability nucleotide sequences were removed to address suspected cross-contamination and a sequencing artifact. In a later analysis, a clonal expansion index was calculated for each public chain from normalized within-repertoire ranks of inferred template counts. Generation probabilities in a later analysis came from a VDJ recombination model fitted to out-of-frame rearrangements, and those results were checked against IGoR. In a later analysis, hypergeometric tests were used to score TCR-TCR, TCR-HLA and TCR-CMV co-occurrence, with a repertoire-size bias correction applied to TCR pairs. False discovery rates were estimated in a later analysis by permuting HLA or CMV assignments 20 times. In a later analysis, co-occurring TCRs were grouped using DBSCAN, and TCRdist sequence similarity was added for clustering within HLA-allele-positive subsets. For co-occurrence clustering, repertoires with fewer than 30,000 or more than 120,000 public chains were excluded, along with a handful of repertoires with anomalous nucleotide sharing. In TCRdb, the immuneACCESS table is reduced to in-frame sequences with V and J assigned. These tables do not hold every clone; where another copy was compared, an unresolved V gene accounts for under half, and the others remain unexplained. The DNA gave D and trimming, while V, J and clone size come from that table. Recorded for this sample are 150,000 to 200,000 clones; around three quarters of them occurred a single time. The ten largest clonotypes hold 1.5% to 2% of the sample.

Results the study describes overall, beyond this receptor: Presence/absence analyses assumed roughly uniform sequencing depth across donors, an assumption that may not hold. When HLA alleles, especially DR and DQ, strongly co-occurred, TCR associations were difficult to assign to individual alleles. Some IMGT-functional V segments, including TRBV6-2 and TRBV6-3, could not be distinguished by the 87-base-pair reads and were therefore excluded. This cohort had only TCR beta chains sequenced, and the lack of alpha or paired-chain data limited which features could be detected. Around 16 rarely observed V segments, including chromosome 9 orphons, were excluded from the earlier analysis of some 590 of the donors because counts were too low. The study listed around 160 TCR beta chains as associated with cytomegalovirus. HLA typing was unavailable for some donors at each locus, so association tests used only the typed subset. In a later analysis, the rate of TCR association differed among HLA loci, with DRB1 alleles having the most associated TCRs and HLA-C alleles having the fewest. Several of the top co-occurrence clusters appeared to be linked to parvovirus B19, influenza, CMV and Epstein-Barr virus, according to a later analysis. Compared with the roughly 600-donor mean, donors in an Asian-associated ancestry cluster had fewer N-insertions in productive TCRs, according to a later genetic analysis. CMV serostatus was the only immune exposure information available for the cohort. An earlier analysis of some 560 of the donors showed that most TCR beta V segments appeared in productive rearrangements either about 87% or about 30% of the time, which broadly matched IMGT annotations. A later analysis found that most CMV-associated TCR beta chains appeared HLA-restricted, with HLA associations seemingly driven largely by CMV exposure. A later analysis associated around 16,000 TCR beta sequences with specific HLA alleles at a false discovery rate of 0.05. The authors suggested that the approach could potentially be generalized to other disease states and immunological phenotypes. An association between a missense DCLRE1C variant and V-gene and J-gene trimming of TCR beta chains was found in a later genetic analysis and replicated in an independent cohort. The classifier was reported to diagnose cytomegalovirus status with high specificity and sensitivity in both the original and validation cohorts. A later analysis found that HLA-associated TCR beta chains were more clonally expanded and had lower generation probabilities than equally common non-associated chains. Linkage disequilibrium might explain the correlated functional status among segregating V segments, but an unknown experimental factor could not be ruled out. In vitro tests confirmed that a few of the cytomegalovirus-associated TCR beta chains recognize cytomegalovirus antigens. A further reported finding was that TCR beta sequences accurately predicted the HLA-A and HLA-B alleles for most subjects in the first cohort. The sequencing pipeline was judged likely to have produced a cluster of highly shared sequence variants as a technical artifact. Across donors, most TCR sequences were observed very rarely, whereas some public TCRs were present in many individuals.

The rearranged segments are TRBV19 and TRBJ2-7; the D gene cannot be named for sure. Source material: PBMCs. This clonotype was sampled from a woman under 40 in good health and CMV-seronegative. The CDR3 protein: CASSIGAGFYEQYF. Read as DNA, the sequence is TGTGCCAGTAGTATAGGGGCCGGATTCTACGAGCAGTACTTC.